The 24 T cell receptor beta chains in this list originate from one sample, sequenced in a study of shared clonotypes between healthy human individuals. The table came from immunoSEQ multiplex PCR; TCRdb's copy has only in-frame clones and leaves some out. Found here are around 1,000,000 clones, approximately 80% of them singletons; the top ten hold about 0.89%. Sequencing input: memory CD4+ T cells from PBMCs. Subset denoted: CD45RA-negative fraction. These receptor sequences come from a man aged 18 to 29 in good health. Some clones in this sample may be carry-over from other donors' samples.

The V call is TRBV19, the J call TRBJ1-5; D gene ambiguous. Trimming took off 5 bases at V and 7 bases at J, with 15 bases between the two ends. CDR1 is LNHDA, CDR2 SQIVND, per germline (reference sequence). The CDR3 sequence is 14 residues long. The CDR3 sequence: CASSVQRGPQPQHF. The DNA of the CDR3 is TGTGCCAGTAGTGTCCAGAGAGGGCCCCAGCCCCAGCATTTT.

On this clone itself: Distinct nucleotide sequences in the sample also encode this CDR3. This chain uses TRBV11-3 with TRBJ1-1; D might be TRBD1 (6 bases). The CDR3 length is 13 residues. CDR1 SGHNT and CDR2 YENEEA come from the germline V gene. V was clipped by 5 bases and J by 5 bases, with 12 bases between them. DNA of the CDR3: TGTGCCAGCAGCCAGGGGTTTGGAACTGAAGCTTTCTTT. Its translation: CASSQGFGTEAFF.

J is TRBJ2-7 and V is TRBV5-1; 10 bases align to TRBD2. This CDR3 has 17 amino acids. The germline gives CDR1 SGHRS, CDR2 YFSETQ. With 0 bases clipped from V and 1 base from J, the junction kept 7 bases outside the gene matches. Here the CDR3 DNA reads TGCGCCAGCAGCTTGGGTCTGGGAGCGGGAGGGTCCTACGAGCAGTACTTC. Translation gives CASSLGLGAGGSYEQYF.

The J gene is TRBJ2-2, the V gene TRBV11-2, with 7 nucleotides matching TRBD2. J gave up 5 bases and V 1 base, and 10 bases lay outside the gene matches. CDR1 SGHAT and CDR2 FQNNGV come from the germline V gene. This CDR3 has 17 residues. The CDR3 spells CASSLVAGVGFTGELFF. CDR3 in DNA: TGTGCCAGCAGCTTAGTGGCGGGAGTAGGTTTTACCGGGGAGCTGTTTTTT.

This chain joins TRBV5-1 and TRBJ1-5; TRBD1 agrees at 7 bases. The CDR3 runs to 15 residues. V dropped 4 bases and J dropped 7; count of bases not matched to a gene: 11. Germline V lookup: CDR1 SGHRS, CDR2 YFSETQ. The CDR3 reads CASSPTGAGGQPQHF. The CDR3 nucleotides are TGCGCCAGCAGCCCCACAGGGGCGGGAGGGCAGCCCCAGCATTTT. Combining the CDR3 with reference TRBV5-1 and TRBJ1-5 gives the whole variable domain KAGVTQTPRYLIKTRGQQVTLSCSPISGHRSVSWYQQTPGQGLQFLFEYFSETQRNKGNFPGRFSGRQFSNSRSEMNVSTLELGDSALYLCASSPTGAGGQPQHFGDGTRLSIL.

This clone appeared many times. The chain couples TRBV5-1 to TRBJ2-3; 7 bases are a match to TRBD2. This CDR3 region has 15 residues. J lost 0 bases, V lost 4 bases, and 5 bases had no gene match. Germline CDR1 SGHRS, CDR2 YFSETQ. This CDR3 is CASSHSSGSTDTQYF. CDR3 nucleotides: TGCGCCAGCAGCCATTCTAGCGGTAGCACAGATACGCAGTATTTT. Combining the CDR3 with reference TRBV5-1 and TRBJ2-3 gives the whole variable domain KAGVTQTPRYLIKTRGQQVTLSCSPISGHRSVSWYQQTPGQGLQFLFEYFSETQRNKGNFPGRFSGRQFSNSRSEMNVSTLELGDSALYLCASSHSSGSTDTQYFGPGTRLTVL.

A word on this clone: Distinct nucleotide sequences in the sample also encode this CDR3. The V gene is TRBV6-5, the J gene TRBJ1-2, with 9 bases matching TRBD1. This CDR3 is 15 amino acids long. Germline loops: CDR1 MNHEY, CDR2 SVGAGI. V was pared by 3 bases and J by 2 bases, with 4 bases of the junction left unmatched. CDR3 coding DNA: TGTGCCAGCAGTTATTCTGGACAGGGGAACTATGGCTACACCTTC. It specifies CASSYSGQGNYGYTF.

The V gene is TRBV7-6, the J gene TRBJ2-1, with D perhaps given as TRBD1 or TRBD2 (5 bases each). CDR1 and CDR2 (germline): SGHVS, FNYEAQ. V lost 2 bases and J lost 5, with 16 bases in between. The CDR3 length is 16 residues. This CDR3 reads CASSLRDPRADNEQFF. The DNA of the CDR3 is TGTGCCAGCAGCTTAAGGGACCCGCGGGCTGACAATGAGCAGTTCTTC.

A note on this clone: The identical CDR3 is also encoded by other nucleotide sequences in the sample. The V call is TRBV9, the J call TRBJ2-7; TRBD1 is a possible D gene (6 bases). CDR1 is SGDLS, CDR2 YYNGEE, per germline. The CDR3 contains 14 residues. V lost 4 bases and J lost 4, with 15 bases in between. This CDR3 is CASSPWDTSYEQYF. Written as DNA, the CDR3 is TGTGCCAGCAGCCCATGGGACACCTCTTACGAGCAGTACTTC.

This chain uses TRBV27 with TRBJ2-7; D unresolved. Germline assignment: CDR1 MNHEY and CDR2 SMNVEV (reference sequence). The CDR3 has 17 amino acids. With 5 bases removed from V and 3 bases from J, the gap between germline ends came to 23 bases. The CDR3 protein is CASSPPISRAGFYEQYF. The CDR3, as DNA: TGTGCCAGCAGTCCTCCAATTTCAAGGGCTGGCTTCTACGAGCAGTACTTC.

The genes are TRBV5-6 and TRBJ2-7; D tentatively reads TRBD1 or TRBD2 (6 bases each). V lost 1 base and J lost 3, with 14 bases in between. The CDR3 extends over 15 amino acids. Germline V gene sequence: CDR1 SGHDT, CDR2 YYEEEE. CDR3: CASSLNSGAHYEQYF. The DNA for the CDR3 is TGTGCCAGCAGCTTGAATTCGGGGGCGCACTACGAGCAGTACTTC. Using reference TRBV5-6 and TRBJ2-7 for the parts outside the CDR3, the full variable domain is DAGVTQSPTHLIKTRGQQVTLRCSPKSGHDTVSWYQQALGQGPQFIFQYYEEEERQRGNFPDRFSGHQFPNYSSELNVNALLLGDSALYLCASSLNSGAHYEQYFGPGTRLTVT.

With respect to this clone: At the DNA level, this CDR3 is encoded by other sequences in the same sample as well. V gene TRBV2 combines with J gene TRBJ2-3, with a possible D match to TRBD1 (6 bases). The CDR3 runs to 16 residues. V dropped 3 bases and J dropped 2 bases, with 15 bases sitting between them. Germline-derived CDR1 and CDR2 are SNHLY and FYNNEI. The CDR3 nucleotides are TGTGCCAGCAGTGACGGTGGACAGAGCTACACAGATACGCAGTATTTT. Translating it yields CASSDGGQSYTDTQYF. The complete variable domain, with remaining parts taken from reference TRBV2 and TRBJ2-3, reads EPEVTQTPSHQVTQMGQEVILRCVPISNHLYFYWYRQILGQKVEFLVSFYNNEISEKSEIFDDQFSVERPDGSNFTLKIRSTKLEDSAMYFCASSDGGQSYTDTQYFGPGTRLTVL.

The sample holds many counts of this clone. The chain combines TRBV6-5 with TRBJ1-2, with 7 bases lining up with TRBD1. There are 13 residues in the CDR3. The germline CDR1 and CDR2 sequences are MNHEY and SVGAGI. The V gene end was trimmed by 6 bases and the J gene end by 4 bases; junction bases not matched to a gene: 5. The CDR3 DNA is TGTGCCAGCAGCAAAGACAGGGCCTATGGCTACACCTTC. As protein: CASSKDRAYGYTF.

The rearrangement links TRBV7-6 to TRBJ2-2; 8 bases are shared with TRBD2. J gave up 4 bases and V 6 bases, and 7 bases lay outside the gene matches. Germline lookup yields CDR1 SGHVS and CDR2 FNYEAQ. CDR3 length equals 15 residues. The CDR3 reads CASRKAGVFTGELFF. The DNA of the CDR3 is TGTGCCAGCAGAAAAGCGGGAGTGTTCACCGGGGAGCTGTTTTTT.

J is TRBJ1-2 and V is TRBV27, with TRBD1 identical over 8 bases. CDR1 MNHEY and CDR2 SMNVEV come from the germline V gene (reference sequence). The CDR3 contains 13 residues. V dropped 6 bases and J dropped 8; count of bases not matched to a gene: 8. CDR3 amino acids: CASRKTGVGGYTF. The CDR3 nucleotides read TGTGCCAGCAGAAAGACAGGGGTGGGAGGCTACACCTTC.

Many counts were recorded for this clone. The J gene is TRBJ2-1, the V gene TRBV4-1; 9 nucleotides align to TRBD2. Germline CDR1 reads MGHRA; CDR2 reads YSYEKL. Losses at the gene ends were 11 bases for V and 0 bases for J; bases not matched to a gene: 17. This CDR3 comprises 18 residues. For the CDR3, the DNA is TGCGCCTCACATACCGGGACTAGCATTTTAGGCTCCTACAATGAGCAGTTCTTC. It specifies CASHTGTSILGSYNEQFF.

This clone was seen repeatedly, ten times or more. The CDR3 DNA reads as TGTGCCAGCACCAGGGGCGGGAGGGGCCTCTACGAGCAGTACTTC. This sequence encodes CASTRGGRGLYEQYF. The V and J genes are TRBV2 and TRBJ2-7; TRBD2 aligns across 9 bases. Germline lookup yields CDR1 SNHLY and CDR2 FYNNEI. The CDR3 has 15 residues. V lost 7 bases and J lost 3; bases outside the gene matches: 10.

This rearrangement joins TRBV5-1 to TRBJ2-5; 11 bases line up with TRBD2. With V trimmed by 6 bases and J by 2 bases, 9 bases remained unmatched. Germline assignment: CDR1 SGHRS and CDR2 YFSETQ. The CDR3 is made up of 16 amino acids. The CDR3 loop is CASTALAGGSQETQYF. In nucleotides, the CDR3 is TGCGCCAGCACCGCATTAGCGGGAGGGAGTCAAGAGACCCAGTACTTC.

The V call is TRBV10-3, the J call TRBJ2-1; 9 bases line up with TRBD1. Losses at the gene ends were 6 bases for V and 8 bases for J; bases not matched to a gene: 5. The CDR3 is made up of 13 amino acids. Germline V gives CDR1 ENHRY, CDR2 SYGVKD. CDR3 nucleotide sequence: TGTGCCATCAGCTCACAGGGGGCCGATGAGCAGTTCTTC. Encoded protein: CAISSQGADEQFF.

The chain employs TRBV29-1 and TRBJ2-3; D ambiguous. Germline-derived CDR1 and CDR2 are SQVTM and ANQGSEA. This CDR3 has 13 residues. The V end lost 4 bases, the J end lost 8 bases, and 16 bases lay between the germline ends. The CDR3 protein is CSVVSVGSGTQYF. CDR3 bases: TGCAGCGTTGTATCGGTTGGTAGTGGTACGCAGTATTTT.

This clone has more than one count but fewer than ten. This chain uses TRBV28 with TRBJ1-5; TRBD1 aligns across 7 bases. CDR3 length equals 14 residues. The ends lost 6 bases at V and 5 bases at J; junction bases unmatched: 7. Per the germline V gene, CDR1 is MDHEN and CDR2 is SYDVKM. CDR3 residues: CASSSDTGDQPQHF. The CDR3 DNA reads TGTGCCAGCAGCTCTGATACAGGGGATCAGCCCCAGCATTTT.

The CDR3 region is CASMRDSGNTIYF. DNA of the CDR3: TGTGCCAGTATGAGGGACTCTGGAAACACCATATATTTT. This chain joins TRBV19 and TRBJ1-3, with D unresolved. V lost 7 bases and J lost 0, with 7 bases in between. Germline CDR1 and CDR2: LNHDA and SQIVND (reference sequence). CDR3 length equals 13 residues. Full variable domain (missing parts from reference TRBV19 and TRBJ1-3): DGGITQSPKYLFRKEGQNVTLSCEQNLNHDAMYWYRQDPGQGLRLIYYSQIVNDFQKGDIAEGYSVSREKKESFPLTVTSAQKNPTAFYLCASMRDSGNTIYFGEGSWLTVV.

The chain combines TRBV9 with TRBJ1-2; TRBD1 aligns across 8 bases. J gave up 4 bases and V 5 bases, and 7 bases lay outside the gene matches. The CDR3 extends over 14 amino acids. Germline lookup yields CDR1 SGDLS and CDR2 YYNGEE. CDR3 DNA sequence: TGTGCCAGCAGTAAAGGACAGGGAGGCTATGGCTACACCTTC. Residues: CASSKGQGGYGYTF.

The V call is TRBV9, the J call TRBJ1-3; TRBD1 agrees at 9 bases. Germline CDR1 SGDLS, CDR2 YYNGEE. With V trimmed by 2 bases and J by 7 bases, 10 bases remained unmatched. The CDR3 length is 16 residues. CDR3 loop: CASSVSGGQGGNTIYF. CDR3 sequence (DNA): TGTGCCAGCAGCGTGAGTGGGGGACAGGGAGGGAACACCATATATTTT.